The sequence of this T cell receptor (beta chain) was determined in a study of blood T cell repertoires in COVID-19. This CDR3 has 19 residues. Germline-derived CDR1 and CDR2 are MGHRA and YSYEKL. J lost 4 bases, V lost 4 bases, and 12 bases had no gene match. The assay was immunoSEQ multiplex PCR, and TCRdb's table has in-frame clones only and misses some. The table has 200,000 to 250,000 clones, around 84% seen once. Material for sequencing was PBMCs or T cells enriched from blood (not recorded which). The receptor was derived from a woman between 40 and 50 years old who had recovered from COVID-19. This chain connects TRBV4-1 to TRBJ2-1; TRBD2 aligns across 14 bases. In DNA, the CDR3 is TGCGCCAGCAGCCTCGCGCGACTAGCGGGAGGGCGGGTTTACAATGAGCAGTTCTTC. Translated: CASSLARLAGGRVYNEQFF.